This T cell receptor (beta chain) was observed in a study of blood T cell repertoires in COVID-19. J gave up 3 bases and V 0 bases, and 3 bases lay outside the gene matches. The germline CDR1 and CDR2 sequences are SGHRS and YFSETQ. CDR3 length: 15 residues. Repertoires were generated with immunoSEQ multiplex PCR, while TCRdb's copy carries only in-frame clones and drops some. The sample yields 200,000 to 250,000 clones, 75% to 85% seen once. Sequencing was carried out using peripheral blood. The sequence was obtained from a woman aged 25 to 39 with COVID-19, enrolled during active disease. The rearrangement uses TRBV5-1 and TRBJ2-7; 10 nucleotides agree with TRBD1. In DNA, the CDR3 is TGCGCCAGCAGCTTGGAGACAGGGGGCTTCTACGAGCAGTACTTC. Translated, it gives CASSLETGGFYEQYF.